This TCR beta chain was obtained from a study of identical twins. TCRdb independently ran MiXCR on the 5' RACE reads; one entry per CDR3 protein. The sample lists 300,000 to 400,000 distinct CDR3 sequences; approximately 13% were seen once. Study-wide points: Abundant cord blood beta clonotypes carried fewer insertions; memory repertoires showed none.

Trimming at V came to 6 bases and at J to 4 bases, leaving 15 bases not matched to a gene. CDR3 length: 17 amino acids. This clonotype was counted a few times. No antigen is known for it. These data also formed part of another study, on yellow fever vaccine responses in identical twins.

V gene TRBV12-3 or TRBV12-4 combines with J gene TRBJ2-1, with 7 bases identical to TRBD2. Specimen: CD8+ T cells sorted from blood. The origin of this receptor is a woman aged 18-30 years in good health. CDR3 in DNA: TGTGCCAGCAGCCCCAGCGGTAGCGGGTTAAGTTACAATGAGCAGTTCTTC. It encodes CASSPSGSGLSYNEQFF.